This T cell receptor beta chain appears in the sequencing data of a study of cytomegalovirus exposure and HLA in healthy donors. The study ran its PCR with 60 Vbeta and 13 Jbeta primers. Sequenced by immunoSEQ multiplex PCR; TCRdb stores in-frame clones only, minus some. The specimen's table records some 200,000 clones. Germline-derived CDR1 and CDR2 are SGHRS and YFSETQ. V shed 2 bases and J 6 bases; nucleotides not matched to a gene: 7. The CDR3 consists of 14 residues. This chain connects TRBV5-1 to TRBJ1-1, with TRBD1 matching over 7 bases. Sample: PBMCs. The clonotype originates from a boy younger than 18 in good health and CMV-seronegative. CDR3 region: CASSLHPGQPEAFF. As DNA, the CDR3 is TGCGCCAGCAGCTTACATCCGGGACAGCCTGAAGCTTTCTTT.